These T cell receptor beta chains were read from a single sample in a study of CD8 T cells in Susac syndrome. TCRdb reprocessed the immunoSEQ multiplex PCR reads with MiXCR, giving one entry per CDR3 protein. The profile covers 200,000 to 250,000 distinct CDR3 sequences, with about 96% appearing a single time and 0.075% to 0.095% taken by the ten largest. Sequencing was done on a sample of CD4+ T cells from PBMCs. The source is a human donor with multiple sclerosis. The CDR3 runs from the conserved cysteine through the conserved F or W. Each record gives: D gene, clone size, V gene, J gene, CDR3 DNA, CDR3 protein. A D gene is named only where the DNA matches it firmly. Rows may omit the clone size; those that give it use once, few, many or a size class.

>.|.|TRBV11-2|TRBJ2-3
TGTGCCAGCAGCTTGAGTATGTCCTCTACGCAGTATTTT
CASSLSMSSTQYF
>.|.|TRBV7-2|TRBJ1-2
TGTGCCAGCAGCTTAGGGCTTGACGCTAGGCGCTACACCTTC
CASSLGLDARRYTF
>.|.|TRBV30|TRBJ1-5
TGTGCCTGGAGGAAGTCAGGAGGCGGTCAGCCCCAGCATTTT
CAWRKSGGGQPQHF
>.|.|TRBV6-1|TRBJ2-3
TGTGCCAGCAGCCAAGGGGACAGCACAGATACGCAGTATTTT
CASSQGDSTDTQYF
>TRBD2|.|TRBV29-1|TRBJ2-7
TGCAGCGTTGTTAGCGGGGACCCCTACGAGCAGTACTTC
CSVVSGDPYEQYF
>.|once|TRBV29-1|TRBJ1-2
TGCAGCGTTGAGGCGGGGGGAGGCTACACCTTC
CSVEAGGGYTF
>.|once|TRBV7-8|TRBJ1-5
TGTGCCAGCAGCTTAACCCACGGCCCCGCGGCTCAGCCCCAGCATTTT
CASSLTHGPAAQPQHF
>.|.|TRBV9|TRBJ2-2
TGTGCCAGCAGCCCCCCCCGGGGAGTGGTCACCGGGGAGCTGTTTTTT
CASSPPRGVVTGELFF
>.|.|TRBV7-6|TRBJ2-2
TGTGCCAGCAGCTTAAGCCGCGCGGCGAACACCGGGGAGCTGTTTTTT
CASSLSRAANTGELFF
>TRBD1|.|TRBV28|TRBJ1-2
TGTGCCGCGGACAGGGGGTTGTGGGGCTACACCTTC
CAADRGLWGYTF
>TRBD1|.|TRBV2|TRBJ2-7
TGTGCCAGCAATGAGGACAGGGGGCTTCTAGAGCAGTACTTC
CASNEDRGLLEQYF
>.|.|TRBV19|TRBJ2-3
TGTGCCAGTAGTATTTCAGGGTCGACAGATACGCAGTATTTT
CASSISGSTDTQYF
>.|.|TRBV25-1|TRBJ1-3
TGTGCCAGCAGTGAACACGCAGGGACTGGAAACACCATATATTTT
CASSEHAGTGNTIYF
>TRBD2|.|TRBV11-2|TRBJ2-2
TGTGCCAGCAGCCCCGGACTAGCGTTAGCCGGGGAGCTGTTTTTT
CASSPGLALAGELFF
>.|.|TRBV29-1|TRBJ2-5
TGCAGCGTTGGGGGAGGAGAGACCCAGTACTTC
CSVGGGETQYF
>.|.|TRBV30|TRBJ1-2
TGTGCCTGGAGACCGGGGGCCAACTATGGCTACACCTTC
CAWRPGANYGYTF
>.|.|TRBV3-1|TRBJ2-5
TGTGCCAGCAGCCAAGCACGGGGACACCAAGAGACCCAGTACTTC
CASSQARGHQETQYF
>TRBD2|.|TRBV3-1|TRBJ2-3
TGTGCCAGCAGCCTGCTAGCGGGGGCTGTCGATACGCAGTATTTT
CASSLLAGAVDTQYF
>TRBD1|.|TRBV29-1|TRBJ2-3
TGCAGCGTTGAACATAGGGCAGGGGGCGGTGATACGCAGTATTTT
CSVEHRAGGGDTQYF
>.|.|TRBV5-1|TRBJ1-5
TGCGCCAGCAGCTTGGGAGGGGAGGGCAATCAGCCCCAGCATTTT
CASSLGGEGNQPQHF
>.|.|TRBV30|TRBJ2-1
TGTGCCTGGAGTAAGGCGGGACTCGGGAGATACAATGAGCAGTTCTTC
CAWSKAGLGRYNEQFF
>.|.|TRBV12-3/TRBV12-4|TRBJ1-1
TGTGCCAGCAGCTTATGGGGGCGGAACACTGAAGCTTTCTTT
CASSLWGRNTEAFF
>TRBD1|.|TRBV11-2|TRBJ1-1
TGTGCCAGCAGGAGACAGGGACAGAACACTGAAGCTTTCTTT
CASRRQGQNTEAFF
>.|.|TRBV9|TRBJ1-3
TGTGCCAGCAGCGTAGCTGCCAGCTCTGGAAACACCATATATTTT
CASSVAASSGNTIYF
>.|.|TRBV4-1|TRBJ2-4
TGCGCCAGCAGCCAAGATAACGGCGGACGTCGAGCCAAAAACATTCAGTACTTC
CASSQDNGGRRAKNIQYF
>.|.|TRBV20-1|TRBJ2-1
TGCAGTGCACCACCCCCGGGAAATGAGCAGTTCTTC
CSAPPPGNEQFF
>.|.|TRBV29-1|TRBJ2-1
TGCAGCGTTGAAGTGGGGTTAGGGAATGAGCAGTTCTTC
CSVEVGLGNEQFF
>.|.|TRBV30|TRBJ2-1
TGTGCCTGGAACCAGCGGCTAGACAATGAGCAGTTCTTC
CAWNQRLDNEQFF
>.|.|TRBV9|TRBJ1-2
TGTGCCAGCAGCGTAGAGACAGACTACTATGGCTACACCTTC
CASSVETDYYGYTF
>.|once|TRBV3-1|TRBJ2-1
TGTGCCAGCAGCCAAGAGAGGTCCTCCTACAATGAGCAGTTCTTC
CASSQERSSYNEQFF
>TRBD2|.|TRBV3-1|TRBJ2-5
TGTGCCAGCAGCCCCCCCCGGTCGGCGGGGGGAATAGGATTGAGCCAGTACTTC
CASSPPRSAGGIGLSQYF
>.|once|TRBV14|TRBJ2-1
TGTGCCAGCAGCCAAGATCGACCGGGCGAGCAGTTCTTC
CASSQDRPGEQFF
>.|once|TRBV5-4|TRBJ2-5
TGTGCCAGCAGCAACGTGGGCCTAGAGACCCAGTACTTC
CASSNVGLETQYF
>.|.|TRBV29-1|TRBJ1-2
TGCAGCGTTGAAGAGCGGGGCGAGAGGGGGACGGGCTATGGCTACACCTTC
CSVEERGERGTGYGYTF
>.|.|TRBV7-9|TRBJ1-5
TGTGCCAGCAGCTCCGCTTCCGGGCTTGGCAATCAGCCCCAGCATTTT
CASSSASGLGNQPQHF
>.|.|TRBV5-4|TRBJ2-1
TGTGCCAGCAGCGGGTCGACCAGAAGAATTTACAATGAGCAGTTCTTC
CASSGSTRRIYNEQFF
>TRBD1|.|TRBV5-1|TRBJ2-4
TGCGCCAGCACTGACAGGGGGCCGGTGGCCAAAAACATTCAGTACTTC
CASTDRGPVAKNIQYF
>TRBD2|.|TRBV6-5|TRBJ2-1
TGTGCCAGCAGTTACTCGGGCGGGAGGGGCGACAATGAGCAGTTCTTC
CASSYSGGRGDNEQFF
>.|.|TRBV20-1|TRBJ2-5
TGCAGTGCGGAAGTCAGGGGCGAAGAGACCCAGTACTTC
CSAEVRGEETQYF
>.|.|TRBV2|TRBJ1-2
TGTGCCAGCGGAAGGGGGGGAGACTATGGCTACACCTTC
CASGRGGDYGYTF
>TRBD1|.|TRBV29-1|TRBJ2-7
TGCAGCACCCCCGGGACAGCGTCTAACGAGCAGTACTTC
CSTPGTASNEQYF
>.|once|TRBV19|TRBJ2-4
TGTGCCACCTCTAGGATCAGGGACATTCAGTACTTC
CATSRIRDIQYF
>.|.|TRBV18|TRBJ2-5
TGTGCCAGCTTGAAGACAGCCACCCAAGAGACCCAGTACTTC
CASLKTATQETQYF
>TRBD1|.|TRBV5-6|TRBJ2-7
TGTGCCAGCAGCTTGTTCTCTGGACAGGGGGGTGAGCAGTACTTC
CASSLFSGQGGEQYF
>TRBD2|.|TRBV30|TRBJ2-7
TGTGCCTGCGGACTAGCGAACTCCTACGAGCAGTACTTC
CACGLANSYEQYF
>.|.|TRBV12-3/TRBV12-4|TRBJ1-4
TGTGCCAGCAGTCTCAACACAGGGAATGAAAAACTGTTTTTT
CASSLNTGNEKLFF
>.|.|TRBV29-1|TRBJ2-7
TGCAGCGTTGGGGCAGGGCTTTTGGAGCAGTACTTC
CSVGAGLLEQYF
>.|.|TRBV5-1|TRBJ2-1
TGCGCCAGCAGCCCGGCCACTAGTAAGAATGAGCAGTTCTTC
CASSPATSKNEQFF
>.|.|TRBV20-1|TRBJ2-7
TGCAGTGCAAGACCCCGGGGCGGGGACCGCTACGAGCAGTACTTC
CSARPRGGDRYEQYF